This T cell receptor beta chain was identified during a study of OX40 agonist ivuxolimab in advanced cancers. Study information: Among those enrolled, mean age was 60 years (range roughly 23 to 90) and about 81% were male.

The CDR3 runs 11 residues. Looked up from germline, CDR1 is SNHLY and CDR2 is FYNNEI. TCRdb keeps only in-frame clones here, not all; method: immunoSEQ multiplex PCR. The sample carries 57,000 or so clones, about 89% recorded once. Overall study findings and caveats: On average, a greater number of expanded clones characterised CD8+ T cells relative to CD4+. Normalized expansion of T-cell clones was also low for some nonresponders. Dosing at 0.1 to 3.0 mg/kg was accompanied by clonal expansion of CD4+ and CD8+ blood T cells by week 6.

Details on this clone: Its antigen is not identified. A read error may account for a junction end that differs from germline.

V and J are TRBV2 and TRBJ2-3; D unclear. This sample comprised CD4+ or CD8+ T cells sorted from blood, obtained in a trial of the OX40 agonist ivuxolimab. The origin of this receptor is an adult with an advanced solid tumor such as melanoma, head and neck, liver or kidney cancer. For the CDR3, the DNA is TGTGCCAGCAGTGCCCAAATCGACGCGAATTTT. Translation: CASSAQIDANF.